Listed below are T cell receptor beta chains from one sample, sequenced in a study of blood T cell repertoires in COVID-19. Assay: immunoSEQ multiplex PCR; the TCRdb copy retains only in-frame clones and omits some. The data show around 300,000 clones, 70% to 90% seen once. Material for sequencing was peripheral blood. These receptors came from a woman in her 30s who had recovered from COVID-19. CDR3s include the opening cysteine and the closing phenylalanine or tryptophan. Rows may omit the clone size; those that give it use once, few, many or a size class.

J gene: TRBJ1-2; CDR3 length: 11; clone size: .; V gene: TRBV6-6; CDR3 protein: CASSPTIGYTF
J gene: TRBJ1-3; CDR3 length: 15; clone size: .; V gene: TRBV29-1; CDR3 protein: CSVDLSTGPGNTIYF
J gene: TRBJ2-7; CDR3 length: 16; clone size: .; V gene: TRBV15; CDR3 protein: CATSRASGTGSYEQYF
J gene: TRBJ2-1; CDR3 length: 15; clone size: few; V gene: TRBV19; CDR3 protein: CASSRLPAAYNEQFF
J gene: TRBJ1-1; CDR3 length: 14; clone size: .; V gene: TRBV6-5; CDR3 protein: CASRRDRERAEAFF
J gene: TRBJ2-1; CDR3 length: 19; clone size: .; V gene: TRBV19; CDR3 protein: CASSIDGPWEPSSYNEQFF
J gene: TRBJ2-7; CDR3 length: 13; clone size: .; V gene: TRBV27; CDR3 protein: CASSLTAVYEQYF
J gene: TRBJ2-7; CDR3 length: 14; clone size: .; V gene: TRBV25-1; CDR3 protein: CASSEGRTGDEQYF
J gene: TRBJ1-1; CDR3 length: 16; clone size: .; V gene: TRBV30; CDR3 protein: CAWSPQSSGGVTEAFF
J gene: TRBJ2-1; CDR3 length: 14; clone size: .; V gene: TRBV5-1; CDR3 protein: CASSFTGNGNEQFF
J gene: TRBJ1-1; CDR3 length: 14; clone size: .; V gene: TRBV13; CDR3 protein: CASSLRGGRDEAFF
J gene: TRBJ1-5; CDR3 length: 12; clone size: .; V gene: TRBV10-3; CDR3 protein: CAVQGAGQPQHF
J gene: TRBJ2-7; CDR3 length: 12; clone size: .; V gene: TRBV5-6; CDR3 protein: CASKRSSYEQYF
J gene: TRBJ2-3; CDR3 length: 11; clone size: .; V gene: TRBV3-1/TRBV3-2; CDR3 protein: CASSTRDTQYF
J gene: TRBJ1-5; CDR3 length: 14; clone size: .; V gene: TRBV2; CDR3 protein: CASSEARYNQPQHF
J gene: TRBJ1-5; CDR3 length: 13; clone size: .; V gene: TRBV5-4; CDR3 protein: CASSNETRQPQHF
J gene: TRBJ1-2; CDR3 length: 16; clone size: few; V gene: TRBV5-5; CDR3 protein: CASSLSPGGGNYGYTF
J gene: TRBJ2-7; CDR3 length: 14; clone size: .; V gene: TRBV7-2; CDR3 protein: CASSLGQGLYEQYF
J gene: TRBJ1-3; CDR3 length: 14; clone size: few; V gene: TRBV27; CDR3 protein: CASSPGQPGNTIYF
J gene: TRBJ2-5; CDR3 length: 14; clone size: .; V gene: TRBV2; CDR3 protein: CASSGGTVEETQYF
J gene: TRBJ1-1; CDR3 length: 17; clone size: .; V gene: TRBV7-9; CDR3 protein: CASSSRGTGGANTEAFF
J gene: TRBJ2-7; CDR3 length: 16; clone size: .; V gene: TRBV7-9; CDR3 protein: CASSSPGTGAPYEQYF
J gene: TRBJ2-7; CDR3 length: 13; clone size: few; V gene: TRBV30; CDR3 protein: CAWSADSSYEQYF
J gene: TRBJ2-7; CDR3 length: 15; clone size: .; V gene: TRBV5-1; CDR3 protein: CASSLDGDSVNEQYF
J gene: TRBJ1-2; CDR3 length: 14; clone size: few; V gene: TRBV5-1; CDR3 protein: CASSSGTGEHGYTF
J gene: TRBJ1-5; CDR3 length: 13; clone size: .; V gene: TRBV6-6; CDR3 protein: CASSDRVSQPQHF
J gene: TRBJ2-7; CDR3 length: 16; clone size: .; V gene: TRBV6-5; CDR3 protein: CASSYSTWDSPSEQYF